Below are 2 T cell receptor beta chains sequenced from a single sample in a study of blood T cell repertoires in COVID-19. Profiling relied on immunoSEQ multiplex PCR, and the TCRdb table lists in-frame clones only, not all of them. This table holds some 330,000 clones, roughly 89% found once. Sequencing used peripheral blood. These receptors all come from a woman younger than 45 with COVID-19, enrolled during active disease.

The CDR3 DNA sequence: TGTGCCAGCTCACCACCGACAGATATAGCCAAAAACATTCAGTACTTC. It codes for CASSPPTDIAKNIQYF. The chain employs TRBV18 and TRBJ2-4; TRBD1 is a possible D gene (5 bases). The germline V gene encodes CDR1 KGHSH and CDR2 LQKENI. V was cut by 0 bases and J by 0 bases, with 9 bases left in between. CDR3 length: 16 amino acids.

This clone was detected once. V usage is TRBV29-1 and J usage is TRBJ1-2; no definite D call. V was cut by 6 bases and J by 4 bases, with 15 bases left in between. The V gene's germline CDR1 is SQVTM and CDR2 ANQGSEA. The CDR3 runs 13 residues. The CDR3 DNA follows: TGCAGCGTGCCCACGGGGTTCGCCTATGGCTACACCTTC. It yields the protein CSVPTGFAYGYTF.